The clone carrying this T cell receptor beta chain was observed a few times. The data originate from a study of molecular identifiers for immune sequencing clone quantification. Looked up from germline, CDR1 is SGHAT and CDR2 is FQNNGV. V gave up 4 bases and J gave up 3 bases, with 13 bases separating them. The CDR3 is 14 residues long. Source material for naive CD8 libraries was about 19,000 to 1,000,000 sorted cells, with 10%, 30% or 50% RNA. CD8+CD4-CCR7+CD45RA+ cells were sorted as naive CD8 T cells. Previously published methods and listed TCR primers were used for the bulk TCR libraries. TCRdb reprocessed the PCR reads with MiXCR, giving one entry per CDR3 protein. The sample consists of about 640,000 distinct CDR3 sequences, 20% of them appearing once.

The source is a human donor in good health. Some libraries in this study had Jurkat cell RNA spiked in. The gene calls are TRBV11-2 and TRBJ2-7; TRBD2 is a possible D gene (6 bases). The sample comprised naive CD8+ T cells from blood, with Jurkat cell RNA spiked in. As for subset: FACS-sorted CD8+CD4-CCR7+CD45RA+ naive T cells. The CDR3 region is CASSSGLTNYEQYF. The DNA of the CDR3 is TGTGCCAGCAGCTCGGGACTTACGAACTACGAGCAGTACTTC.